Reported below is one T cell receptor (beta chain). In the original processing: Estimation of nucleated cell counts relied on the amplification of reference gene primers. Clones were read by immunoSEQ multiplex PCR, and TCRdb kept only the in-frame ones, dropping some. D and trimming were read from the DNA, whereas the V and J calls and clone size are those reported in that table. The sample shows roughly 150,000 clones, roughly nine tenths of them seen only once. Trimming removed 5 bases at V and 7 bases at J, with 11 bases between. In germline, CDR1 is LNHDA, CDR2 SQIVND (reference sequence). This CDR3 comprises 13 residues. The data are from a study of blood T cell repertoires in COVID-19. Turning to the study itself: The analysed material was cDNA or gDNA that came from T cells, B-cell-depleted T cells, or PBMCs.

The chain has TRBV19 and TRBJ1-4, with D possibly matching TRBD1 (5 bases). Material for sequencing was peripheral blood. The receptor's source is a middle-aged woman with acute or convalescent COVID-19. CDR3 protein: CASSALGREKLFF. The CDR3 DNA sequence: TGTGCCAGTAGTGCGTTGGGGCGTGAAAAACTGTTTTTT.